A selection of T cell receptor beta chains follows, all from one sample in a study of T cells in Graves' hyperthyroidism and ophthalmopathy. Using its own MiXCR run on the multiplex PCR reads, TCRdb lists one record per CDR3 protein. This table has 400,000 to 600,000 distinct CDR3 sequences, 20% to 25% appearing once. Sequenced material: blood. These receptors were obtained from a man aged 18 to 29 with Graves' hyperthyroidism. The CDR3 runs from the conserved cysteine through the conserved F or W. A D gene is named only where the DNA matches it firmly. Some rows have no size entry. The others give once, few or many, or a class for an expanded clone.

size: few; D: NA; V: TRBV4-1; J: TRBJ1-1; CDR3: CASSRGPENTEAFF; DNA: TGCGCCAGCAGCCGCGGGCCTGAGAACACTGAAGCTTTCTTT
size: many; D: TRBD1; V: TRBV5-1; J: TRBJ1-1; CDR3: CASSRDSNTEAFF; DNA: TGCGCCAGCAGCCGGGACAGTAACACTGAAGCTTTCTTT
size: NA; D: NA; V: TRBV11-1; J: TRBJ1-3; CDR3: CASSLTGTTGSGNTIYF; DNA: TGTGCCAGCAGCCTGACCGGGACAACCGGCTCTGGAAACACCATATATTTT
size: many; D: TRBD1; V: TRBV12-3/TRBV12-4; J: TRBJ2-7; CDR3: CASRSGQGTYEQYF; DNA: TGTGCCAGCCGGTCGGGACAGGGAACGTACGAGCAGTACTTC
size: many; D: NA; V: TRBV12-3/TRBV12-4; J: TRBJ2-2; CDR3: CASSTGGTNTGELFF; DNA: TGTGCCAGCAGTACGGGGGGCACGAACACCGGGGAGCTGTTTTTT
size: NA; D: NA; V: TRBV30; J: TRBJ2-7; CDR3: CAWSVLSEQYF; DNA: TGTGCCTGGAGTGTACTTTCGGAGCAGTACTTC
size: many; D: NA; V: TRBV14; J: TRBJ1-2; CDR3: CASSQYFYGYTF; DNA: TGTGCCAGCAGCCAATACTTCTATGGCTACACCTTC
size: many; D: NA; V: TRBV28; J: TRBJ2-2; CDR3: CASSRRGRRTGELFF; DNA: TGTGCCAGCAGCCGAAGGGGACGCCGGACCGGGGAGCTGTTTTTT
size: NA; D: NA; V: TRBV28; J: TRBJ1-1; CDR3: CASSLRGWGGTEAFF; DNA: TGTGCCAGCAGTTTAAGGGGCTGGGGAGGCACTGAAGCTTTCTTT
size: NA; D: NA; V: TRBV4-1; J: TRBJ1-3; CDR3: CASRLGFSGNTIYF; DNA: TGCGCCAGCAGACTCGGCTTCTCTGGAAACACCATATATTTT
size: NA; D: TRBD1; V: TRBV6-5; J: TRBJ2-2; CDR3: CASSWTGPTGELFF; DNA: TGTGCCAGCAGTTGGACAGGGCCCACCGGGGAGCTGTTTTTT
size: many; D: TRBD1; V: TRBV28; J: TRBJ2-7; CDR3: CASSLPRQGLAYEQYF; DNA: TGTGCCAGCAGTTTGCCCCGACAGGGGCTGGCCTACGAGCAGTACTTC
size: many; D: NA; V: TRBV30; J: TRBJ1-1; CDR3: CAWRGGRGTEAFF; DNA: TGTGCCTGGAGAGGAGGGAGGGGCACTGAAGCTTTCTTT
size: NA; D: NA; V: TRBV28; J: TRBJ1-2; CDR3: CASSLPGDALNDGYTF; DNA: TGTGCCAGCAGTCTTCCGGGCGACGCCTTAAACGATGGCTACACCTTC
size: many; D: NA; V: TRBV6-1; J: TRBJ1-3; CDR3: CASSQDGNTIYF; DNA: TGTGCCAGCAGCCAAGACGGAAACACCATATATTTT